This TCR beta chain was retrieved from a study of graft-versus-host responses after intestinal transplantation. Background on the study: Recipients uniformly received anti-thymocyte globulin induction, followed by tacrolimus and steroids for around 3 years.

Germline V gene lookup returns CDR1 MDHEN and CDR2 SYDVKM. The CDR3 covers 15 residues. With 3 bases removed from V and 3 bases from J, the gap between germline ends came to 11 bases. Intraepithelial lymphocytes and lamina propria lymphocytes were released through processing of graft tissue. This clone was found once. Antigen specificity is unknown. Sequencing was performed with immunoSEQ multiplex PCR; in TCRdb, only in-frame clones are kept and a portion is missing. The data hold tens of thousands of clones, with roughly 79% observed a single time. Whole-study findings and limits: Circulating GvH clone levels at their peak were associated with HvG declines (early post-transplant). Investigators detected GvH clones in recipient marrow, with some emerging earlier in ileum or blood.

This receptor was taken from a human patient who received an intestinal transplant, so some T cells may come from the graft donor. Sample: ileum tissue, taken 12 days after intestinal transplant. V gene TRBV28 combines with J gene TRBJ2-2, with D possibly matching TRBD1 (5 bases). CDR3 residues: CASSLPRAYTGELFF. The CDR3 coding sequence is TGTGCCAGCAGTTTGCCCAGGGCCTACACCGGGGAGCTGTTTTTT.